This TCR beta chain was retrieved from a study of vaccination and CD4 T cells after COVID-19. Looking at the study overall: Following dose two, a median about 70 days (range 14 to 241) passed before post-vaccine samples were taken. Overlapping SARS-CoV-2, HCoV-NL63, HCoV-OC43 and HCoV-229E spike peptides were used to stimulate cells. Findings and limits, study-wide: Post-vaccination, and not before, a median approximately 85% of reactive clones appeared in convalescent patients.

The Oncomine TCR Beta short-read assay sequenced DNA from cultured CD4+ T cells. TCRdb independently ran MiXCR on the PCR reads; one entry per CDR3 protein. This sample has roughly 12,000 distinct CDR3 sequences, with roughly 60% found just once. Treatment denoted: approximately 9-day PBMC culture with coronavirus spike peptide pools or control peptides (ViraFEST assay). Every well contained two million PBMCs, which were grown with about 10 IU/ml IL-2 and approximately 9.9 ug/ml peptide pools. Details on this clonotype: Its antigen is unknown.

The material sequenced was CD4+ T cells from blood, cultured in vitro, taken before SARS-CoV-2 vaccination. The origin of this receptor is a human donor who had recovered from COVID-19.

The CDR3 reads CASSLGTGSNQPQHF. The CDR3 DNA is TGTGCCAGCAGCCTCGGGACAGGCTCCAATCAGCCCCAGCATTTT. The chain couples TRBV4-2 to TRBJ1-5; TRBD1 agrees at 8 bases. CDR1 LGHNA and CDR2 YNFKEQ come from the germline V gene. The trim removed 4 bases at V and 3 bases at J, leaving 5 bases unmatched. The CDR3 extends over 15 amino acids.